What follows are 8 T cell receptor beta chains derived from one specimen sequenced in a study of blood T cell repertoires in COVID-19. Sequencing used immunoSEQ multiplex PCR; TCRdb keeps in-frame clones, though not all of them. The sample shows roughly 400,000 clones, about nine tenths of them seen only once. The sequencing input was PBMCs or T cells enriched from blood (not recorded which). The receptors here all came from a man younger than 35 who had recovered from COVID-19.

The V and J genes are TRBV2 and TRBJ1-1; D is ambiguous. The V and J ends lost 10 bases and 5 bases respectively, with 17 bases between them. The V gene's germline CDR1 is SNHLY and CDR2 FYNNEI. The CDR3 sequence is 13 residues long. Written as DNA, the CDR3 is TGTGCCACCACCGTTGATCCGAGGACTGAAGCTTTCTTT. Translation gives CATTVDPRTEAFF.

As for this clone: A read error may produce the germline difference seen at one junction end. The J gene is TRBJ2-7, the V gene TRBV10-3, with D maybe TRBD2 (5 bases). The germline gives CDR1 ENHRY, CDR2 SYGVKD. The CDR3 extends over 13 amino acids. This CDR3 is CAISGEREGVPGF. The CDR3 DNA sequence: TGTGCCATCAGTGGAGAAAGAGAGGGAGTTCCCGGGTTC.

V and J are TRBV30 and TRBJ2-1; D possibly corresponds to TRBD2 (7 bases). Germline CDR1 is GTSNPN and CDR2 is SVGIG (reference sequence). Trimming stripped 2 bases from V and 10 bases from J, with 21 bases between. CDR3 length: 15 amino acids. CDR3 in DNA: TGTGCCTGGAGTACTAAGGGGGAGGGTTCGAGGGAGCAGTTCTTC. This gives the protein CAWSTKGEGSREQFF.

The chain carries TRBV18 and TRBJ1-1, with 7 bases that match TRBD1. Trimming cost V 2 bases and J 5 bases; bases outside gene matches: 5. The CDR3 is made up of 14 amino acids. In germline, CDR1 is KGHSH, CDR2 LQKENI. DNA of the CDR3: TGTGCCAGCTCACCAGTCAGGGGGGTAACTGAAGCTTTCTTT. Translated: CASSPVRGVTEAFF.

The J gene is TRBJ2-3, the V gene TRBV29-1; 10 positions match TRBD1. The CDR3 contains 15 residues. V shed 4 bases and J 3 bases; nucleotides not matched to a gene: 7. The germline V gene encodes CDR1 SQVTM and CDR2 ANQGSEA. CDR3 DNA sequence: TGCAGCGTTGCAGGACAGGGGGTCCCGACAGATACGCAGTATTTT. Amino acid sequence: CSVAGQGVPTDTQYF.

The V call is TRBV6-1, the J call TRBJ2-7; D is uncertain. CDR3 length: 14 residues. Trimming pared 2 bases from V and 7 bases from J, leaving 15 bases between. The germline V gene has CDR1 MNHNS and CDR2 SASEGT. CDR3 residues: CASSERGASFEQYF. As DNA, the CDR3 is TGTGCCAGCAGTGAACGCGGAGCCTCTTTTGAGCAGTACTTC.

The J gene is TRBJ2-4, the V gene TRBV2, with D unresolved. This CDR3 contains 12 residues. V lost 4 bases, J lost 9 bases, and 10 bases lay in between. Germline-derived CDR1 and CDR2 are SNHLY and FYNNEI. The CDR3 nucleotides are TGTGCCAGCAGTGGAAGCAATAGCATTCAGTACTTC. Translating gives CASSGSNSIQYF.

This chain joins TRBV6-5 and TRBJ1-5; 7 bases are shared with TRBD1. J was trimmed by 5 bases and V by 6 bases; bases with no gene match: 1. This CDR3 contains 12 residues. Germline V gene data show CDR1 as MNHEY and CDR2 as SVGAGI. CDR3 region: CASRQGYQPQHF. CDR3 in DNA: TGTGCCAGCAGACAGGGGTATCAGCCCCAGCATTTT.